This record looks at one T cell receptor beta chain sequence and its context. The antigen remains undetermined. The germline CDR1 and CDR2 sequences are LNHDA and SQIVND (reference sequence). There are 15 residues in the CDR3. V lost 2 bases and J lost 0, with 10 bases in between. This entry is derived from a study of cytomegalovirus exposure and HLA in healthy donors. 60 Vbeta and 13 Jbeta primers were used in PCR. Method: immunoSEQ multiplex PCR; TCRdb's copy keeps in-frame clones and lacks some. The table records about 120,000 clones, about 78% of them present only once. Broader study findings: A missense variant in DCLRE1C was later tied to TCR beta V- and J-gene trimming.

This chain links TRBV19 with TRBJ1-2, with D perhaps TRBD1 (6 bases). The specimen sequenced was PBMCs. This sequence was found in a woman in her forties in good health and CMV-seropositive. Here the CDR3 reads CASSIQGPSNYGYTF. The CDR3 DNA is TGTGCCAGTAGTATACAGGGGCCATCTAACTATGGCTACACCTTC.